This entry describes one T cell receptor beta chain. Its target is not known. The data were obtained in a study of OX40 agonist ivuxolimab in advanced cancers. Regarding the study as a whole: CD4+ and CD8+ blood T cells expanded clonally by week 6 at 0.1 to 3.0 mg/kg.

Sequenced by immunoSEQ multiplex PCR; TCRdb stores in-frame clones only, minus some. The table shows fewer than 45,000 clones, with more than 75% occurring only once. V was clipped by 5 bases and J by 3 bases, with 5 bases between them. This CDR3 comprises 11 residues. In germline, CDR1 is SEHNR, CDR2 FQNEAQ (reference sequence). This sequence originates from an adult with an advanced solid tumor such as melanoma, head and neck, liver or kidney cancer. The specimen was CD4+ or CD8+ T cells sorted from blood, collected in a trial of the OX40 agonist ivuxolimab. The chain is built from TRBV7-9 and TRBJ2-7, with D unresolved. DNA of the CDR3: TGTGCCAGCAGCCCGGGCTACGAGCAGTACTTC. Translation: CASSPGYEQYF.